This paragraph reports one T cell receptor (beta chain). Per the original methods: Cell counts per sample came from amplifying reference gene primers. TCRdb keeps only in-frame clones here, not all; method: immunoSEQ multiplex PCR. Clone size and the V and J calls come from that table; the DNA yielded D and trimming. In the table there are about 66,000 clones, over 85% of which are singletons. The source of the sample is a study of blood T cell repertoires in COVID-19. Study background: The origin of the acute and convalescent COVID-19 samples was the United States, Italy and Spain. T cells, B-cell-depleted T cells, or PBMCs supplied cDNA or gDNA.

Germline assignment: CDR1 KGHDR and CDR2 SFDVKD. The CDR3 contains 17 residues. Trimming cost V 3 bases and J 2 bases; bases outside gene matches: 10. The V call is TRBV24-1, the J call TRBJ2-3, with 7 bases identical to TRBD1. The source is a man aged 55-75 years with acute or convalescent COVID-19. Sequenced input: peripheral blood. The CDR3 is CATSDPARGWDTDTQYF. The CDR3 nucleotides read TGTGCCACCAGTGATCCAGCCAGGGGGTGGGACACAGATACGCAGTATTTT.